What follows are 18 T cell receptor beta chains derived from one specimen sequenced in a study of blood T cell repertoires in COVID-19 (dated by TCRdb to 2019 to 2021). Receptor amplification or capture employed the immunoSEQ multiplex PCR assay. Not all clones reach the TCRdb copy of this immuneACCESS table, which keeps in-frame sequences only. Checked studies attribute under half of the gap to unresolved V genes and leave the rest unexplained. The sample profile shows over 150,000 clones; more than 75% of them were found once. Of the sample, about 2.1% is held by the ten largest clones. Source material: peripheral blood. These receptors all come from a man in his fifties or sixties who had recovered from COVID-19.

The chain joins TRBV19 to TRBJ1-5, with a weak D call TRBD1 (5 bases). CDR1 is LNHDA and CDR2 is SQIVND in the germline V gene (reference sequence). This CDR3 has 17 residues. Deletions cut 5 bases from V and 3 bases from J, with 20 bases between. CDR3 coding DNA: TGTGCCAGTAGTCCGATCATTGTCAGACAGTCCAATCAGCCCCAGCATTTT. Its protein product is CASSPIIVRQSNQPQHF.

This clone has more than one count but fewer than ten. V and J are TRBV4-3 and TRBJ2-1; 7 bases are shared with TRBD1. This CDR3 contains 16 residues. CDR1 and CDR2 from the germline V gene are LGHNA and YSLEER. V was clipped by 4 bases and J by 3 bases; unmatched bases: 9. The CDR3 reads CASSPDRGTDYNEQFF. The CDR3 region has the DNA TGCGCCAGCAGCCCAGATAGGGGGACAGACTACAATGAGCAGTTCTTC.

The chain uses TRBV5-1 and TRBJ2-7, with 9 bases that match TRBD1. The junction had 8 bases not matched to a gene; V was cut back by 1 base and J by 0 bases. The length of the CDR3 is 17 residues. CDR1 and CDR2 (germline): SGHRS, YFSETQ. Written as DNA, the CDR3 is TGCGCCAGCAGCTTGTTCCCGGGACAGGGCTACTCCTACGAGCAGTACTTC. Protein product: CASSLFPGQGYSYEQYF.

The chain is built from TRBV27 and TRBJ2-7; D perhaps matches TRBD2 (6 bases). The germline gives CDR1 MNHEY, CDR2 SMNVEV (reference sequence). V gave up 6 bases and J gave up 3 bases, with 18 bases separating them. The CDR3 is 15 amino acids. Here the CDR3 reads CASSSTPSAYYEQYF. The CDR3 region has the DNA TGTGCCAGCAGCAGTACTCCTAGCGCATACTACGAGCAGTACTTC.

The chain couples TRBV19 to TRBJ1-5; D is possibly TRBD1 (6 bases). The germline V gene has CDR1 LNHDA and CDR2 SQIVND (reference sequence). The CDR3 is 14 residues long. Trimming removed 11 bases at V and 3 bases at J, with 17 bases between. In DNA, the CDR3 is TGTGCCGGACCTAAGGACAGAGCCAATCAGCCCCAGCATTTT. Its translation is CAGPKDRANQPQHF.

The CDR3 DNA reads TGTGCCAGCAGCCCGCAGACACAAAATTCACCCCTCCACTTT. The encoded protein is CASSPQTQNSPLHF. The V call is TRBV3-1 (or the pseudogene TRBV3-2), the J call TRBJ1-6; no definite D call. CDR3 size: 14 residues. CDR1 is LGHDT, CDR2 YNNKEL, per germline (reference sequence). Between the trimmed V and J ends, which lost 4 bases and 7 bases, there was a span of 11 bases.

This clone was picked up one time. CDR3 region: CASSGGQGAYEQYF. The CDR3 DNA reads TGTGCCAGCTCAGGGGGACAGGGAGCCTACGAGCAGTACTTC. V is TRBV18 and J is TRBJ2-7; TRBD1 agrees at 9 bases. This CDR3 has 14 amino acids. Per germline, CDR1 KGHSH and CDR2 LQKENI. V trimming: 5 bases; J trimming: 2 bases; junction bases outside the gene matches: 4.

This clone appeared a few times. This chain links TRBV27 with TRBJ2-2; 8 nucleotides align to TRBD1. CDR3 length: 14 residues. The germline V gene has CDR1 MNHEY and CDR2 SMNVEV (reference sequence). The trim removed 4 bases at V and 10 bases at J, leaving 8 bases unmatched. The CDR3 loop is CASSSGGEAVELFF. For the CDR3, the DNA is TGTGCCAGCAGTTCAGGGGGCGAAGCCGTGGAGCTGTTTTTT.

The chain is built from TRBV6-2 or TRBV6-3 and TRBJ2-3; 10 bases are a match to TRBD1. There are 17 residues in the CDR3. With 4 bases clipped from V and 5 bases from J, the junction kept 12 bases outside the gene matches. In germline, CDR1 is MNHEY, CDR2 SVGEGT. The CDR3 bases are TGTGCCAGCAGTTGGGCGACCGGGACAGGGGTAAAAGATACGCAGTATTTT. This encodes CASSWATGTGVKDTQYF.

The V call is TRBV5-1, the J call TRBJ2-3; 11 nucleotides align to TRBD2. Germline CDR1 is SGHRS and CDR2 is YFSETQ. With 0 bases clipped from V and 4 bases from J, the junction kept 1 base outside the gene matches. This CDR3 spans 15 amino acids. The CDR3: CASSLVAGGADTQYF. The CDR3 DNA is TGCGCCAGCAGCTTGGTAGCGGGAGGGGCAGATACGCAGTATTTT.

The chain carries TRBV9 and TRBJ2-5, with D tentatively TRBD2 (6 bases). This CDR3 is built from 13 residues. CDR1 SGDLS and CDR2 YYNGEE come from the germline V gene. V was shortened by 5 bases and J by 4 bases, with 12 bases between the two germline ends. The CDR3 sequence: CASSLMGGETQYF. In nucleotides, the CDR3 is TGTGCCAGCAGTCTTATGGGGGGAGAGACCCAGTACTTC.

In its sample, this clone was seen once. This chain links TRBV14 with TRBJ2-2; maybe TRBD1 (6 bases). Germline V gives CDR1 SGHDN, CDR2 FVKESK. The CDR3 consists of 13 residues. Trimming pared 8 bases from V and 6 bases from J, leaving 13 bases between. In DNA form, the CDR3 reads TGTGCCAGCGGTACAGGGACGGCCGGGGAGCTGTTTTTT. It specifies CASGTGTAGELFF.

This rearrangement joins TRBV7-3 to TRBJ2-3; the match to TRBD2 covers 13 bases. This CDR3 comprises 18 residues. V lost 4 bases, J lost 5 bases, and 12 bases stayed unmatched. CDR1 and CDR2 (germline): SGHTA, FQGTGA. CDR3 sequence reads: CASSYYYGTSGDGDTQYF. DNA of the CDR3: TGTGCCAGCAGCTACTACTACGGGACTAGCGGGGACGGAGATACGCAGTATTTT. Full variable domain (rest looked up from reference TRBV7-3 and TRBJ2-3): GAGVSQTPSNKVTEKGKYVELRCDPISGHTALYWYRQSLGQGPEFLIYFQGTGAADDSGLPNDRFFAVRPEGSVSTLKIQRTERGDSAVYLCASSYYYGTSGDGDTQYFGPGTRLTVL.

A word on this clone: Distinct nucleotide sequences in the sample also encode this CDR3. CDR3 loop: CASSQAGDTDTQYF. The CDR3 region has the DNA TGTGCCAGCAGCCAGGCGGGGGATACAGATACGCAGTATTTT. The J gene is TRBJ2-3, the V gene TRBV3-1 (or the pseudogene TRBV3-2); 7 nucleotides line up with TRBD2. The CDR3 has 14 residues. V trimming: 3 bases; J trimming: 3 bases; junction bases outside the gene matches: 3. CDR1 is LGHDT and CDR2 is YNNKEL in the germline V gene (reference sequence).

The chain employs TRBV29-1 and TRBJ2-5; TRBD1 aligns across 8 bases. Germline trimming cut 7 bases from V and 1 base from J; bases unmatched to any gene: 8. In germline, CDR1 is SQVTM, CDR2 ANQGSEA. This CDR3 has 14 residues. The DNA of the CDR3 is TGCAGCGGATTTGGACAGGGATTCCAAGAGACCCAGTACTTC. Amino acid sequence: CSGFGQGFQETQYF.

The CDR3, as DNA: TGTGCCAGCAGTGAAGTTGGAGCTTTCACAGATACGCAGTATTTT. Protein: CASSEVGAFTDTQYF. The V and J genes are TRBV6-1 and TRBJ2-3, with D unresolved. CDR3 length: 15 amino acids. CDR1 MNHNS and CDR2 SASEGT come from the germline V gene. Trimming stripped 1 base from V and 2 bases from J, with 10 bases between.

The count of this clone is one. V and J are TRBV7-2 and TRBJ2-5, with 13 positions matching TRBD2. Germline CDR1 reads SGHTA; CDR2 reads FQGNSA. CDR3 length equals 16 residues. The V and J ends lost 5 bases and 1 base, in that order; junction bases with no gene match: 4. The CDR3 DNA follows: TGTGCCAGCAGCCCCCGACTAGCGGGGGGCCAAGAGACCCAGTACTTC. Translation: CASSPRLAGGQETQYF. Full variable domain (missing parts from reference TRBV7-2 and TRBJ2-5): GAGVSQSPSNKVTEKGKDVELRCDPISGHTALYWYRQSLGQGLEFLIYFQGNSAPDKSGLPSDRFSAERTGGSVSTLTIQRTQQEDSAVYLCASSPRLAGGQETQYFGPGTRLLVL.

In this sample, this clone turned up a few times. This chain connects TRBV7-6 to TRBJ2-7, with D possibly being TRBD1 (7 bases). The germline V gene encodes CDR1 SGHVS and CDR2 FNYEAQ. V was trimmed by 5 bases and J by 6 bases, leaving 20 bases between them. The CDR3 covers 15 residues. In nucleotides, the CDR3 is TGTGCCAGCAGCCCGTCGGCAGGGGGGAACTCCGAGCAGTACTTC. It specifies CASSPSAGGNSEQYF.